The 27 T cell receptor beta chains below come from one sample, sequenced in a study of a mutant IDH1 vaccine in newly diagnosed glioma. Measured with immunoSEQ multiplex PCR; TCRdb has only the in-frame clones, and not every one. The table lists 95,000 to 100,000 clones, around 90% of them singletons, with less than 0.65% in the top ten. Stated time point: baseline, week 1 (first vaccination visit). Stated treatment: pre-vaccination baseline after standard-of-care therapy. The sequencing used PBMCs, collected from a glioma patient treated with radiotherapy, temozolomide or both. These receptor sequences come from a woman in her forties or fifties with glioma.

The CDR3 loop reads CSVEGLAGSYNEQFF. In DNA, the CDR3 is TGCAGCGTTGAAGGACTAGCGGGAAGCTACAATGAGCAGTTCTTC. The genes are TRBV29-1 and TRBJ2-1; 11 nucleotides match TRBD2. Trimming removed 1 base from V and 3 bases from J; junction bases left unmatched: 2. Germline V gene data show CDR1 as SQVTM and CDR2 as ANQGSEA. The CDR3 has 15 residues.

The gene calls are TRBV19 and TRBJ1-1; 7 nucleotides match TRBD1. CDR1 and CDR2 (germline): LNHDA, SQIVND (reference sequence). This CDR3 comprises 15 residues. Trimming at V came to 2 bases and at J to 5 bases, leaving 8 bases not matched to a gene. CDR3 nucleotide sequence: TGTGCCAGTAGTATATATTCAGGGGGAGGGACTGAAGCTTTCTTT. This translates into CASSIYSGGGTEAFF.

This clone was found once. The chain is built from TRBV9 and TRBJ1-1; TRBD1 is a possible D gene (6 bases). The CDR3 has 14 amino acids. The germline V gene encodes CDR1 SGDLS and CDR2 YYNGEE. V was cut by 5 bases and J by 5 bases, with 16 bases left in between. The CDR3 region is CASSDTGARTEAFF. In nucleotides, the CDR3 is TGTGCCAGCAGTGACACGGGGGCGCGGACTGAAGCTTTCTTT.

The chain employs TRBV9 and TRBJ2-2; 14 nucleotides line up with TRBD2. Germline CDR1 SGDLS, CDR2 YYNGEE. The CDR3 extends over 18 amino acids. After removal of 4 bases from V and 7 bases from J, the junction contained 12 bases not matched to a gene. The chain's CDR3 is CASSISLGLAGVGGELFF. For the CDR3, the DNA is TGTGCCAGCAGCATCTCCCTGGGACTAGCGGGAGTGGGCGGGGAGCTGTTTTTT.

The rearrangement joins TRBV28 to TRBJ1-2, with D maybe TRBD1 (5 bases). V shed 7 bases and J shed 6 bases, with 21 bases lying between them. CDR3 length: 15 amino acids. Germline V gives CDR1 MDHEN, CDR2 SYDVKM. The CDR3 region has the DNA TGTGCCAGCACCCCCGGGCTCCTTTCGGGGCATGGCTACACCTTC. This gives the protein CASTPGLLSGHGYTF.

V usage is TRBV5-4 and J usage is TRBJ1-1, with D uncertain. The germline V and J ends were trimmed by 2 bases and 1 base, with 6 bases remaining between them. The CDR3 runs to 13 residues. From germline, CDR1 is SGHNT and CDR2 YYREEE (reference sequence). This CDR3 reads CASSFTTNTEAFF. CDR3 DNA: TGTGCCAGCAGCTTCACCACGAACACTGAAGCTTTCTTT.

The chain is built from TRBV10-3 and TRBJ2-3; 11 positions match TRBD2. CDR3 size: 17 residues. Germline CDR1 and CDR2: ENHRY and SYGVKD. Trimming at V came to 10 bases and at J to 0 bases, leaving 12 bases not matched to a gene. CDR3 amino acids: CATLAGGLVWSTDTQYF. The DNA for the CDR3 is TGTGCCACCCTAGCGGGAGGCCTAGTTTGGAGCACAGATACGCAGTATTTT.

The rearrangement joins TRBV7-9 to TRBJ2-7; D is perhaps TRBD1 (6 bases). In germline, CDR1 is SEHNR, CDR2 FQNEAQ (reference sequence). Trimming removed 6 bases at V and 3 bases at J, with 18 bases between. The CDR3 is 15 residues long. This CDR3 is CASSHPRTVHYEQYF. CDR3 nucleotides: TGTGCCAGCAGTCACCCCAGGACAGTCCACTACGAGCAGTACTTC.

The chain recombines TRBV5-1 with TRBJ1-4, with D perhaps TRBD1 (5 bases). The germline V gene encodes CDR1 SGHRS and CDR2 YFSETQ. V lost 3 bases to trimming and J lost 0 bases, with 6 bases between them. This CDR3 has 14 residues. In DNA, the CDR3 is TGCGCCAGCAGCTCGACAGCAACTAATGAAAAACTGTTTTTT. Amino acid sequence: CASSSTATNEKLFF.

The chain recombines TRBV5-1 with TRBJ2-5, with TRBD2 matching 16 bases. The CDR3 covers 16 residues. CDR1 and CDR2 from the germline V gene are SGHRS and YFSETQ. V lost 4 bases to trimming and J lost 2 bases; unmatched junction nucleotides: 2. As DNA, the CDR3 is TGCGCCAGCAGCGCGGGACTAGCGGGAGGGCAAGAGACCCAGTACTTC. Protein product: CASSAGLAGGQETQYF.

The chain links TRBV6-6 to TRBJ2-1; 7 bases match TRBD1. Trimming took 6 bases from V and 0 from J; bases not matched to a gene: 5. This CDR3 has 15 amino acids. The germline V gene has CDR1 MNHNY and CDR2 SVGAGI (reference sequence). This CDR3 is CASSQQGSSYNEQFF. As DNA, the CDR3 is TGTGCCAGCAGCCAACAGGGGAGCTCCTACAATGAGCAGTTCTTC.

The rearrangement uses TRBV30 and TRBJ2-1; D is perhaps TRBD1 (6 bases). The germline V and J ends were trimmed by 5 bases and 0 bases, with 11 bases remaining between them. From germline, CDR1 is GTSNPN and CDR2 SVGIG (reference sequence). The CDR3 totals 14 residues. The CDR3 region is CAWGQKSSYNEQFF. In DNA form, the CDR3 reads TGTGCCTGGGGACAGAAGAGCTCCTACAATGAGCAGTTCTTC.

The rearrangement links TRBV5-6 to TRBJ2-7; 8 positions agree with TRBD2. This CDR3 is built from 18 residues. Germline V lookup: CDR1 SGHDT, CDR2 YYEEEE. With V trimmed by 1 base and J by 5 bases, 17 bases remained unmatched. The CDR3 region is CASSLRNKREGLMNEQYF. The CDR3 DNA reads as TGTGCCAGCAGCTTGAGGAATAAACGGGAGGGCCTAATGAACGAGCAGTACTTC.

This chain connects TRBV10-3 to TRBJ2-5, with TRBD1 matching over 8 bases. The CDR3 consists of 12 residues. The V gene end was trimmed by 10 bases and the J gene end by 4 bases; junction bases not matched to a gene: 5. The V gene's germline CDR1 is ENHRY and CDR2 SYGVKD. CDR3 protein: CATLDRGETQYF. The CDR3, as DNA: TGTGCCACTCTAGACAGGGGAGAGACCCAGTACTTC.

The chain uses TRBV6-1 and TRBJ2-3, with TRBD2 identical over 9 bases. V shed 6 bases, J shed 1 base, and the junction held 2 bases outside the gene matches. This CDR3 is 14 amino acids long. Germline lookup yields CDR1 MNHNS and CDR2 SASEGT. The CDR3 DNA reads TGTGCCAGCAGCCGGACTAGCGGCACAGATACGCAGTATTTT. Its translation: CASSRTSGTDTQYF.

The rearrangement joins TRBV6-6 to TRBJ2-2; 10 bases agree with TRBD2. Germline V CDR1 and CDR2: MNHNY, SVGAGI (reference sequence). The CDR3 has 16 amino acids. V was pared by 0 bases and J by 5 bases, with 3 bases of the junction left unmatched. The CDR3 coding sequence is TGTGCCAGCAGTTACTCGCTAGCGGGAGCGACCGGGGAGCTGTTTTTT. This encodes CASSYSLAGATGELFF.

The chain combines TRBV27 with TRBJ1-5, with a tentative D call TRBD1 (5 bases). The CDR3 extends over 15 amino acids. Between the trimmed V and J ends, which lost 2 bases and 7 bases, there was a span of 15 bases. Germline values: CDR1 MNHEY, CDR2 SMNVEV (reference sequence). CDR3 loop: CASSLNGGTFQPQHF. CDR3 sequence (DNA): TGTGCCAGCAGTTTAAACGGCGGGACTTTCCAGCCCCAGCATTTT.

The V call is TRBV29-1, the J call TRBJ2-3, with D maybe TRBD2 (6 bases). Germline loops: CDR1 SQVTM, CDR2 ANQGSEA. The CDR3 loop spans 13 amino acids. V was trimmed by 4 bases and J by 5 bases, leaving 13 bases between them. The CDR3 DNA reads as TGCAGCGTTGGAGGGAGGACCCTAGATACGCAGTATTTT. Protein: CSVGGRTLDTQYF.

The CDR3 DNA sequence: TGCGCCAGCAGAGGGCTAGCTAATGAAAAACTGTTTTTT. Translating gives CASRGLANEKLFF. The chain links TRBV5-1 to TRBJ1-4, with no clear D. The V end was cut by 5 bases, the J end by 3 bases, with 8 bases between. From germline, CDR1 is SGHRS and CDR2 YFSETQ. The CDR3 spans 13 residues.

CDR3 protein: CASSQNNDRVNGYTF. CDR3 DNA: TGTGCCAGCAGCCAAAACAACGACAGGGTAAATGGCTACACCTTC. V gene TRBV6-5 combines with J gene TRBJ1-2; 7 bases agree with TRBD1. The ends lost 6 bases at V and 6 bases at J; junction bases unmatched: 13. This CDR3 has 15 amino acids. CDR1 and CDR2 from the germline V gene are MNHEY and SVGAGI.

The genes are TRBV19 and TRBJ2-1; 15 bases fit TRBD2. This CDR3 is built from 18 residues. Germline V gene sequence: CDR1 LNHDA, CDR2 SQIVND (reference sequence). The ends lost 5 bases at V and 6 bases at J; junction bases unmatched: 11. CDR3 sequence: CASSAGLAGGIAPNEQFF. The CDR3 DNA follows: TGTGCCAGTAGTGCGGGACTAGCGGGAGGCATAGCCCCCAATGAGCAGTTCTTC. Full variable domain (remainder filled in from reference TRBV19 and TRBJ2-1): DGGITQSPKYLFRKEGQNVTLSCEQNLNHDAMYWYRQDPGQGLRLIYYSQIVNDFQKGDIAEGYSVSREKKESFPLTVTSAQKNPTAFYLCASSAGLAGGIAPNEQFFGPGTRLTVL.

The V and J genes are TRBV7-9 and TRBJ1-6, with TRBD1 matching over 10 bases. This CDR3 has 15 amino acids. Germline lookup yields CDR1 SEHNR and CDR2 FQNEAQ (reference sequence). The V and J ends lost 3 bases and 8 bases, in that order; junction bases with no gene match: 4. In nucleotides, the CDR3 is TGTGCCAGCAGCTTGGGACAGGGGCTATATTCACCCCTCCACTTT. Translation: CASSLGQGLYSPLHF. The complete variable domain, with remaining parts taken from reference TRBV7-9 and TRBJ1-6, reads DTGVSQNPRHKITKRGQNVTFRCDPISEHNRLYWYRQTLGQGPEFLTYFQNEAQLEKSRLLSDRFSAERPKGSFSTLEIQRTEQGDSAMYLCASSLGQGLYSPLHFGNGTRLTVT.

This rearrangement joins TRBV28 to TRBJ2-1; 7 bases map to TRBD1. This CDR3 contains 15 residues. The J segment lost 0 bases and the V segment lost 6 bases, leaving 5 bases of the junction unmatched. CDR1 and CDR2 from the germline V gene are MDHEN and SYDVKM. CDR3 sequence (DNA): TGTGCCAGCAGCCTGGGACAGATCTCCTACAATGAGCAGTTCTTC. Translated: CASSLGQISYNEQFF.

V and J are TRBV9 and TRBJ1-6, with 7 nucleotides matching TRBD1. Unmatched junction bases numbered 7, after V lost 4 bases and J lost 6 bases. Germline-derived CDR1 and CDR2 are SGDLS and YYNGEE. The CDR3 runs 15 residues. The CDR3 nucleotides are TGTGCCAGCAGCCTACGGCCAGGGGGTAATTCACCCCTCCACTTT. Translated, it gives CASSLRPGGNSPLHF.

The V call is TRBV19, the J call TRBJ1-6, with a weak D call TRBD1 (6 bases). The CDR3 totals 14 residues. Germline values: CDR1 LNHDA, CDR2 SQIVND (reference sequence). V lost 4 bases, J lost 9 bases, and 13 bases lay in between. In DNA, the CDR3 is TGTGCCAGTAGTAACAGGGAGAATGGTTCACCCCTCCACTTT. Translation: CASSNRENGSPLHF.

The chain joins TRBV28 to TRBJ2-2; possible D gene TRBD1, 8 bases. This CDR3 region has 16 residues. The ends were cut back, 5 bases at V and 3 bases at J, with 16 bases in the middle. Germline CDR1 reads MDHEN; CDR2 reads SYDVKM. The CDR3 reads CASSRYRGGDTGELFF. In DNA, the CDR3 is TGTGCCAGCAGTCGCTACAGGGGGGGCGACACCGGGGAGCTGTTTTTT.

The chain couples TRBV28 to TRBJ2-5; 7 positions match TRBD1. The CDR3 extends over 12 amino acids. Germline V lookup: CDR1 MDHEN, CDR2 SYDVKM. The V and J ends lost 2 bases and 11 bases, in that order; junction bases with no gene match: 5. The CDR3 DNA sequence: TGTGCCAGCAGTTTAACAGGGGAAGAGCAGTACTTC. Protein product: CASSLTGEEQYF.